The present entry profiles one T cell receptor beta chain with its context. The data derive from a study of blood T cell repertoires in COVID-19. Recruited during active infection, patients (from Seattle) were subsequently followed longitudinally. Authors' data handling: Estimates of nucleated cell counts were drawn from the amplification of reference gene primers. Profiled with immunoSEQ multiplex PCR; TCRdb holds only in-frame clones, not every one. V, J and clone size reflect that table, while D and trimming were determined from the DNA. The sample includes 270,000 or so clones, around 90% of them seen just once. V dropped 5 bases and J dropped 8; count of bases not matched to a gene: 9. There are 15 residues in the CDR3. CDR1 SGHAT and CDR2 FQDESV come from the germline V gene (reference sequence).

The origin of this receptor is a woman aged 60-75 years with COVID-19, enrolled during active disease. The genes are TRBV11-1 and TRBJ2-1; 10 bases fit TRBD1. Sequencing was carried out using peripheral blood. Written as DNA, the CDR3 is TGTGCCAGCAGCATGGGACAGGGGACCCCCTATGAGCAGTTCTTC. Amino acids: CASSMGQGTPYEQFF.